This TCR beta chain was sequenced for a study of shared clonotypes between healthy human individuals. Study details: Each donor's CD4 naive and CD4 memory cells filled three plates apiece, CD8 naive two, and CD8 memory one.

Trimming removed 2 bases at V and 4 bases at J, with 8 bases between. The CDR3 spans 14 residues. CDR1 and CDR2 from the germline V gene are KGHSH and LQKENI. Partitioning of CD4+ cells yielded a CD45RA+ naive subset and a CD45RA-negative memory subset. Concerning this clone itself: Its antigen is not known.

Points from the study as a whole: Incompleteness in sorted-subset sequencing, despite large depth, was shown by rarefaction.

Clones were read by immunoSEQ multiplex PCR, and TCRdb kept only the in-frame ones, dropping some. The table has 950,000 to 1,100,000 clones, roughly 74% seen once; the top ten hold roughly 0.57%. Sequencing used memory CD4+ T cells from PBMCs. Subset indicated: CD45RA-negative fraction. The sequence was collected from a young man in good health. Some clones in this sample may be carry-over from other donors' samples. The chain uses TRBV18 and TRBJ1-4, with D hard to call. As DNA, the CDR3 is TGTGCCAGCTCACCAATGGGAAATAATGAAAAACTGTTTTTT. Protein product: CASSPMGNNEKLFF.